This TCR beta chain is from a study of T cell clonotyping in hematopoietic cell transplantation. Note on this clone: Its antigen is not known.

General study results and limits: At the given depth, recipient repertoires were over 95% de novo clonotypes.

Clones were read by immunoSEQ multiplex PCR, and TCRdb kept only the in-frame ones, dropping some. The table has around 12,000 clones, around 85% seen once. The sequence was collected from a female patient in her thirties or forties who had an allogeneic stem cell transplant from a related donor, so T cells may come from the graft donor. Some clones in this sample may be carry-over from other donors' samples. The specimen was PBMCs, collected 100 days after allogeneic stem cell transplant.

Here the CDR3 reads CASSTGRSSYEQYF. The CDR3 region has the DNA TGTGCCAGTAGTACGGGACGGAGCTCCTACGAGCAGTACTTC. J is TRBJ2-7 and V is TRBV19, with D perhaps assigned TRBD1 or TRBD2 (5 bases each). Trimming took 4 bases from V and 0 from J, leaving 10 bases between them. The CDR3 runs to 14 residues. Looked up from germline, CDR1 is LNHDA and CDR2 is SQIVND (reference sequence).